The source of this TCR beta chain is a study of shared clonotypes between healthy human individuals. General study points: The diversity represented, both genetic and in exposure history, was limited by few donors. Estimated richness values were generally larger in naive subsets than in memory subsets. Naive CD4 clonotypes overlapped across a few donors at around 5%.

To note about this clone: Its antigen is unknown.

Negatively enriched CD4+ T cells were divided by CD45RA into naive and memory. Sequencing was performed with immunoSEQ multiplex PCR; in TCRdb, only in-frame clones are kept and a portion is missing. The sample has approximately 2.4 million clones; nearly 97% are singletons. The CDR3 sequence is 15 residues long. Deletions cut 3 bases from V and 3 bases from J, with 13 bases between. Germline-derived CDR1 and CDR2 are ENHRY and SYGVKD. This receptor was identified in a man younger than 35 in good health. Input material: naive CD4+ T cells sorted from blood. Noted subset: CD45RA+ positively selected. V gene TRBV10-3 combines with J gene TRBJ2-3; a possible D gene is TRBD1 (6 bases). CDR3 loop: CAISESWTATDTQYF. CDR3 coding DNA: TGTGCCATCAGTGAATCGTGGACAGCGACAGATACGCAGTATTTT.